The T cell receptor (beta chain) described here comes from a study of blood T cell repertoires in COVID-19. Study summary: The United States, Italy and Spain provided the acute and convalescent COVID-19 samples. PBMCs, B-cell-depleted T cells, or T cells were the source of the cDNA or gDNA that made up the material.

Per the original methods: Reference gene primers were amplified, and this amplification served to estimate nucleated cell counts. Sequencing was performed with immunoSEQ multiplex PCR; in TCRdb, only in-frame clones are kept and a portion is missing. Clone size and V and J calls were adopted from that table, with D and trimming inferred from the DNA. The sample gives 300,000 to 350,000 clones, about nine tenths of which show up once; approximately 7.5% is in the top ten. One Seattle source followed patients from active infection through their disease course. This receptor was identified in a woman under 40 with COVID-19, enrolled during active disease. Material: peripheral blood.

The CDR3 here is CAWSAGPSGANVLTF. In DNA form, the CDR3 reads TGTGCCTGGAGCGCGGGCCCCTCTGGGGCCAACGTCCTGACTTTC. V is TRBV30 and J is TRBJ2-6; weak D call: TRBD2 (5 bases). Germline V lookup: CDR1 GTSNPN, CDR2 SVGIG (reference sequence). This CDR3 is built from 15 residues. Trimming removed 3 bases from V and 0 bases from J, with 9 bases in between.